The clone carrying this T cell receptor (beta chain) was counted once. Trimming took 0 bases from V and 3 from J; bases not matched to a gene: 6. CDR1 is SGDLS, CDR2 YYNGEE, per germline. This CDR3 is built from 16 residues. This record belongs to a study of OX40 agonist ivuxolimab in advanced cancers. The table came from immunoSEQ multiplex PCR; TCRdb's copy has only in-frame clones and leaves some out. The table lists about 41,000 clones, approximately 87% of them singletons. The chain uses TRBV9 and TRBJ2-3; TRBD2 matches 8 bases. The sequenced sample was CD4+ or CD8+ T cells sorted from blood, obtained in a trial of the OX40 agonist ivuxolimab. This sequence was found in an adult with an advanced solid tumor such as melanoma, head and neck, liver or kidney cancer. DNA of the CDR3: TGTGCCAGCAGCGTAGACGCGGGAGGAGAAACAGATACGCAGTATTTT. Encoded protein: CASSVDAGGETDTQYF.